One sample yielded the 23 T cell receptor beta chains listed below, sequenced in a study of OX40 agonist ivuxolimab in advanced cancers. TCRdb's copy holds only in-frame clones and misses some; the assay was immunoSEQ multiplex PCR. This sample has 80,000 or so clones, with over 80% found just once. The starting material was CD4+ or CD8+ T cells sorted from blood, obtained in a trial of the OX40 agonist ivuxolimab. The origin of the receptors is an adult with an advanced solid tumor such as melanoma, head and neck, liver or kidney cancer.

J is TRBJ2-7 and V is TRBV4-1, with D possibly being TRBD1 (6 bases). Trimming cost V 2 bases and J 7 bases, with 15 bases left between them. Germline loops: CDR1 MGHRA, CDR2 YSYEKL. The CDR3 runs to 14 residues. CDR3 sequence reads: CASSQQPTGLEQYF. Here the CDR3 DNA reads TGCGCCAGCAGCCAACAACCGACAGGTCTGGAGCAGTACTTC.

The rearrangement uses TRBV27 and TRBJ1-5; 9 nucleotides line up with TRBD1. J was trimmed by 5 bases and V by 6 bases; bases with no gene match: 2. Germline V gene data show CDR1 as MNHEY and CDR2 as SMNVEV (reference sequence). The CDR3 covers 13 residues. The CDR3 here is CASSRDRDQPQHF. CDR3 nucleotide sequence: TGTGCCAGCAGCAGGGACAGGGATCAGCCCCAGCATTTT.

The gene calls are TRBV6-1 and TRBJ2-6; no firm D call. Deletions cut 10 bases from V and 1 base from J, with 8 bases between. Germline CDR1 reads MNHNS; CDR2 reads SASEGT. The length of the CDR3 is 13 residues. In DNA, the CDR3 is TGTGCCACCATGAAATCTGGGGCCAACGTCCTGACTTTC. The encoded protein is CATMKSGANVLTF.

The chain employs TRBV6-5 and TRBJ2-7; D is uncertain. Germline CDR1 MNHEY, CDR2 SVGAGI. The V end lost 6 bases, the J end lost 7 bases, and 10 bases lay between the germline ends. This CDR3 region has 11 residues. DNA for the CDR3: TGTGCCAGCAGCCGCCTGGGGGAGCAGTACTTC. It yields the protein CASSRLGEQYF.

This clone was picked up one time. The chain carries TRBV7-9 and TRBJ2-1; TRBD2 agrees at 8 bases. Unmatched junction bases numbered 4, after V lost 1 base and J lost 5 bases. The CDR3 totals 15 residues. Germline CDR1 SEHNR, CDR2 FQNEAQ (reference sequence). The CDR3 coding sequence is TGTGCCAGCAGCTTAGACGGGGGGGTAAACAATGAGCAGTTCTTC. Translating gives CASSLDGGVNNEQFF. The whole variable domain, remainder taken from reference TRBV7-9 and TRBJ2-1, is DTGVSQNPRHKITKRGQNVTFRCDPISEHNRLYWYRQTLGQGPEFLTYFQNEAQLEKSRLLSDRFSAERPKGSFSTLEIQRTEQGDSAMYLCASSLDGGVNNEQFFGPGTRLTVL.

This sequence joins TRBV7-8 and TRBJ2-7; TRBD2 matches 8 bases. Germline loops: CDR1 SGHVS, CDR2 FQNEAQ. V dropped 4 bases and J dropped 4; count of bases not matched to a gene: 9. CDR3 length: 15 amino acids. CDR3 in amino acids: CASSSRGRLVYEQYF. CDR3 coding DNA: TGTGCCAGCAGCTCCCGCGGGAGGCTTGTATACGAGCAGTACTTC.

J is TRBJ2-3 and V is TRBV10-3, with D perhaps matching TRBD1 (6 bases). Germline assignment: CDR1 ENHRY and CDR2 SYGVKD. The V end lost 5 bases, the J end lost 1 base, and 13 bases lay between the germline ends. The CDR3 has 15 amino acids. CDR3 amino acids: CAISWAGAGTDTQYF. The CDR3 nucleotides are TGTGCCATCAGTTGGGCAGGGGCTGGCACAGATACGCAGTATTTT.

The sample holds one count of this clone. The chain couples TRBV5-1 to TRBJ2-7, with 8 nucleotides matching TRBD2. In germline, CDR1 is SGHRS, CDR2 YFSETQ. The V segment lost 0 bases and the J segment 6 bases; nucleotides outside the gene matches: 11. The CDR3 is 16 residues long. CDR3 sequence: CASSLEVSGALGEQYF. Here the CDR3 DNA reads TGCGCCAGCAGCTTGGAAGTTAGCGGGGCTCTCGGCGAGCAGTACTTC.

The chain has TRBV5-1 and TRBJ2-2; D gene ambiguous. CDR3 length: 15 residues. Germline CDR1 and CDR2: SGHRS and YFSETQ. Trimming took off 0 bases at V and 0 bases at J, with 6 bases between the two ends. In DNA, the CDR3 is TGCGCCAGCAGCTTGGAACGAGCGAACACCGGGGAGCTGTTTTTT. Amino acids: CASSLERANTGELFF.

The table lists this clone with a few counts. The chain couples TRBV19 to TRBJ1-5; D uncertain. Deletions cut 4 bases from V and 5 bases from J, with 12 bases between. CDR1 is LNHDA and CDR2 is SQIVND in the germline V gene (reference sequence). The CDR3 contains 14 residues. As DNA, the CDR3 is TGTGCCAGTAGTACGGATGGAAGGGATCAGCCCCAGCATTTT. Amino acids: CASSTDGRDQPQHF.

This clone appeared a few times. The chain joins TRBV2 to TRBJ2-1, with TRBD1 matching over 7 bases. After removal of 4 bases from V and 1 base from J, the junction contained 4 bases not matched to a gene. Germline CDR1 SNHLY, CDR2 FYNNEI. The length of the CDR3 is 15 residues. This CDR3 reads CASSVQGQSYNEQFF. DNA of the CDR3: TGTGCCAGCAGTGTTCAGGGACAGTCCTACAATGAGCAGTTCTTC.

DNA for the CDR3: TGCGCCAGCAGTGAGTTAAGGGTAACTGGGGCCAACGTCCTGACTTTC. Its protein is CASSELRVTGANVLTF. The V gene is TRBV10-1, the J gene TRBJ2-6; no definite D call. V lost 1 base and J 2 bases, leaving 9 bases between the germline ends. Germline loops: CDR1 WNHNN, CDR2 SYGVQD (reference sequence). The CDR3 has 16 residues.

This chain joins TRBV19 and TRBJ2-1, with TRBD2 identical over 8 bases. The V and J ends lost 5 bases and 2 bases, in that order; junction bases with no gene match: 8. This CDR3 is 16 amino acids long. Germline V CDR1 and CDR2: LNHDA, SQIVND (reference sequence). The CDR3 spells CASSEASGLAYNEQFF. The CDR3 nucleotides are TGTGCCAGTAGTGAGGCTAGCGGGCTTGCCTACAATGAGCAGTTCTTC. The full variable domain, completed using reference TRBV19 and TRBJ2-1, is DGGITQSPKYLFRKEGQNVTLSCEQNLNHDAMYWYRQDPGQGLRLIYYSQIVNDFQKGDIAEGYSVSREKKESFPLTVTSAQKNPTAFYLCASSEASGLAYNEQFFGPGTRLTVL.

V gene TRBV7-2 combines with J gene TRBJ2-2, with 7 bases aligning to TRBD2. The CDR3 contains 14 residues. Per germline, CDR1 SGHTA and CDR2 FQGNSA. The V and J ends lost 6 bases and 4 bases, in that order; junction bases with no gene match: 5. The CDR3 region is CASSQLATTGELFF. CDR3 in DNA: TGTGCCAGCAGTCAACTAGCGACCACCGGGGAGCTGTTTTTT.

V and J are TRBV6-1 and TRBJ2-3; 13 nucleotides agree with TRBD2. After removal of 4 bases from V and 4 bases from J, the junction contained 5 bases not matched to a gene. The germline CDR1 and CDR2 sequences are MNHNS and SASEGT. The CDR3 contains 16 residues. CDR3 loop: CASSGWTSGSSDTQYF. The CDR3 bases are TGTGCCAGCAGTGGATGGACTAGCGGGAGTTCAGATACGCAGTATTTT.

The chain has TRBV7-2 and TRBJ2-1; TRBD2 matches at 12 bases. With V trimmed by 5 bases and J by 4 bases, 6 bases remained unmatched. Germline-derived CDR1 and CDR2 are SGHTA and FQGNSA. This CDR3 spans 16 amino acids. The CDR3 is CASSLGLAGHYNEQFF. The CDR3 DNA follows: TGTGCCAGCAGCCTAGGACTAGCGGGACATTACAATGAGCAGTTCTTC.

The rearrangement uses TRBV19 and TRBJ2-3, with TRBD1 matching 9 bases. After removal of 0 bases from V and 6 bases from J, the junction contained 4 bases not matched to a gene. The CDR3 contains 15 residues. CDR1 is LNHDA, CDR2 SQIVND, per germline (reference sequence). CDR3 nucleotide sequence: TGTGCCAGTAGTATAGAAACAGGGGGCTCGGATACGCAGTATTTT. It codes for CASSIETGGSDTQYF.

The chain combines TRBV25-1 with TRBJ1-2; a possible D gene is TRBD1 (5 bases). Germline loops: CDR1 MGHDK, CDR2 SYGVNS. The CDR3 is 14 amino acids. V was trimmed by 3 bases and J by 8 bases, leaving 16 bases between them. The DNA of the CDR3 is TGTGCCAGCAGTGACGGTTGGGGGAGGTCGGGCTACACCTTC. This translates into CASSDGWGRSGYTF.

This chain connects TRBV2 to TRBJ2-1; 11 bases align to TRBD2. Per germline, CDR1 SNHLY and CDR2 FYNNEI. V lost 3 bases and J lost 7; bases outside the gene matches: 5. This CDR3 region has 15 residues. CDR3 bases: TGTGCCAGCAGTGAGCTAGCGGGGGGAGTAAATGAGCAGTTCTTC. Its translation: CASSELAGGVNEQFF.

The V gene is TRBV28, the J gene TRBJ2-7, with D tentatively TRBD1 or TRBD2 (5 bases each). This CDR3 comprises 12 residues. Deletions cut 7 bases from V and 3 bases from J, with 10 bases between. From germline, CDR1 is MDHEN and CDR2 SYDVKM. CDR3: CASTVGDYEQYF. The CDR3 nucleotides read TGTGCCAGCACGGTGGGGGACTACGAGCAGTACTTC.

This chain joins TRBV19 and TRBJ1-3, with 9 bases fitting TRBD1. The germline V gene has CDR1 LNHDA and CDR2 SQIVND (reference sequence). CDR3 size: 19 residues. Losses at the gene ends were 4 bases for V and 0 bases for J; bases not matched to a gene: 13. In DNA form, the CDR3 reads TGTGCCAGTAGTACCCCGGGATACAGGGGGCGAAGCTCTGGAAACACCATATATTTT. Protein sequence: CASSTPGYRGRSSGNTIYF.

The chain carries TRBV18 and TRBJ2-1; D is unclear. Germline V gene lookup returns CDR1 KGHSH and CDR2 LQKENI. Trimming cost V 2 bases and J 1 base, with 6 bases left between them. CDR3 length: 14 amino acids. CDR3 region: CASSPTNSYNEQFF. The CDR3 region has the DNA TGTGCCAGCTCACCAACCAATTCCTACAATGAGCAGTTCTTC.

CDR3 in amino acids: CASSLNYLYEQYF. As DNA, the CDR3 is TGTGCCAGCAGCTTAAACTATCTTTACGAGCAGTACTTC. This chain joins TRBV7-8 and TRBJ2-7; D remains unclear. V lost 2 bases to trimming and J lost 4 bases, with 9 bases between them. Germline V gives CDR1 SGHVS, CDR2 FQNEAQ. The CDR3 totals 13 residues.